The T cell receptor (beta chain) under discussion was sequenced for a study of T cells in Graves' hyperthyroidism and ophthalmopathy. This clonotype has only a few counts. RNA transcripts gave rise to amplified TCR beta CDR3 regions. An initial round of RT-PCR targeting the TCR CDR3 relied on the HTBI primer set. TCRdb reanalysed the multiplex PCR reads using MiXCR and keeps one entry per CDR3 protein. The repertoire includes a few hundred thousand distinct CDR3 sequences, about 14% of them detected once, and more than 11% sits in the top ten. V shed 5 bases and J shed 4 bases, with 18 bases lying between them. The germline CDR1 and CDR2 sequences are SGHAT and FQNNGV. The CDR3 covers 17 residues.

This clonotype originated in a woman in her 40s with Graves' hyperthyroidism. The chain joins TRBV11-2 to TRBJ2-6; the D is unclear. Material: blood. CDR3 DNA: TGTGCCAGCAGCCCGCGGATGCCGCTGCTGGGGGCCAACGTCCTGACTTTC. The encoded protein is CASSPRMPLLGANVLTF.